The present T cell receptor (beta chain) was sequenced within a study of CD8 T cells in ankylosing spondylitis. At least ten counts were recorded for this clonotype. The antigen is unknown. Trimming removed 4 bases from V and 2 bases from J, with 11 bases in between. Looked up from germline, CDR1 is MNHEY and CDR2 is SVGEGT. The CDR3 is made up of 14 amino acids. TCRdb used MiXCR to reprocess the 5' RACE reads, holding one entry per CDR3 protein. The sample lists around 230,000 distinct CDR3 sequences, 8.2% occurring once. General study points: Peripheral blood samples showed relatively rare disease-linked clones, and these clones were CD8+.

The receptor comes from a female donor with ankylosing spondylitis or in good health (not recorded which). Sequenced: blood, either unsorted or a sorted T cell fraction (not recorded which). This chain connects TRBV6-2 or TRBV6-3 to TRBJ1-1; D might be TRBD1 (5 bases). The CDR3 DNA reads TGTGCCAGCAGTTGGGGCTTCGGAAACACTGAAGCTTTCTTT. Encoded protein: CASSWGFGNTEAFF.